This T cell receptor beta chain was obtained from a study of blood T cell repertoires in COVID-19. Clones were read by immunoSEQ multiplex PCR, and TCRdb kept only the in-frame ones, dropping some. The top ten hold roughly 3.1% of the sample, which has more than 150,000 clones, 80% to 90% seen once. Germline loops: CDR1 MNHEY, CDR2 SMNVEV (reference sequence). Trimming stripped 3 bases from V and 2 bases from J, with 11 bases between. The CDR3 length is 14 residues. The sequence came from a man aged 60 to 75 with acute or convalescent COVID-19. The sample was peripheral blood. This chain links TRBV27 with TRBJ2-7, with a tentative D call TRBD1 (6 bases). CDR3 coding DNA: TGTGCCAGCAGTTTCCAGGGGCAGACCTACGAGCAGTACTTC. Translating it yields CASSFQGQTYEQYF.